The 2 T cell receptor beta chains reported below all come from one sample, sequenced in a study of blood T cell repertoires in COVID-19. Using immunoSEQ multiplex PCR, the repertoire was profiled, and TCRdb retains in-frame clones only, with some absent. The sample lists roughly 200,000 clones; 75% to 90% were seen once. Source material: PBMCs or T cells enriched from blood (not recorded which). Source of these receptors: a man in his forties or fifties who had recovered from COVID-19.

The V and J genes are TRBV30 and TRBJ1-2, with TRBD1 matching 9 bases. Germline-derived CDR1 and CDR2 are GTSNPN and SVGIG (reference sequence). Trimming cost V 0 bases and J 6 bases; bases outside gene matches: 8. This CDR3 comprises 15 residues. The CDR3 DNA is TGTGCCTGGAGTGTACACTCTACAGGGGGCGATGGCTACACCTTC. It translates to CAWSVHSTGGDGYTF.

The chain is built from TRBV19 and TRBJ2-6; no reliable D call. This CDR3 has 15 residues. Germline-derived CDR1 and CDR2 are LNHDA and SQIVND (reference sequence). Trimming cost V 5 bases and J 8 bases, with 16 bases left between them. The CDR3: CASSSSVAVTNVLTF. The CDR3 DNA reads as TGTGCCAGTAGTTCCAGCGTAGCCGTGACCAACGTCCTGACTTTC.